The TCR beta chain under discussion was sequenced for a study of CXCR3-negative and CXCR3-positive naive CD8 T cells. All TRB cDNA libraries came from 5' RACE performed with UMI labels. TCRdb processed the 5' RACE reads again and assigns one entry to each CDR3 protein, with no DNA. This repertoire includes 92,000 or so distinct CDR3 sequences. This CDR3 spans 13 amino acids. This TCR derives from a human donor in good health. Some clones in this sample may be carry-over from other donors' samples. Sequencing was carried out using naive CXCR3- CD8+ T cells from blood. Specified subset: CD45RO-CCR7+CD27+CD95- naive CD8+ T cells lacking CXCR3 (TNR3-). This rearrangement joins TRBV12-3 or TRBV12-4 to TRBJ2-1; as DNA is missing, the TRBD2 call by TCRdb cannot be tested. Here the CDR3 reads CASSPLVYNEQFF.